The clone carrying this TCR beta chain came up a few times. Its antigen is still unknown. The V and J ends lost 5 bases and 2 bases respectively, with 9 bases between them. The CDR3 is made up of 14 amino acids. Germline values: CDR1 PRHDT, CDR2 FYEKMQ (reference sequence). The sample originates from a study of human T cells and chemical hapten exposure. Study in general: Slight volume differences across pooled libraries mainly accounted for varying per-sample TCR yields. General study results and limits: Among TCRs, those above 1 in 1000 frequency were unaffected by DPC sensitization.

Unfractionated whole blood yielded total RNA. The library tagged each cDNA molecule with unique molecular identifiers. Per the authors' pipeline: A per-sample median of roughly 96,000 TCRs was observed, with a range of about 23,224 to 750,000. TCRdb fed the reads into MiXCR, producing one record per CDR3 protein. TCRdb, not the authors, supplied the V and J calls. Counted here are around 120,000 distinct CDR3 sequences, around 9% occurring once; the ten biggest clones make up 1.4%. The chain combines TRBV13 with TRBJ1-4; D gene ambiguous. The sample consisted of whole blood. The TCR was taken from a human donor in good health. Some clones in this sample may be carry-over from other donors' samples. CDR3 sequence (DNA): TGTGCCAGCAGCCTGAGGGATACTAATGAAAAACTGTTTTTT. Translated, it gives CASSLRDTNEKLFF. The whole variable domain, remainder taken from reference TRBV13 and TRBJ1-4, is AAGVIQSPRHLIKEKRETATLKCYPIPRHDTVYWYQQGPGQDPQFLISFYEKMQSDKGSIPDRFSAQQFSDYHSELNMSSLELGDSALYFCASSLRDTNEKLFFGSGTQLSVL.